In its sample, the clone carrying this TCR beta chain was seen a few times. Its antigen is still unknown. A universal primer site and UMIs were added as TCR cDNA was made by 5'RACE template switching. TCRdb recomputed calls from the 5' RACE reads with MiXCR, one row per CDR3 protein. The sample records some 240,000 distinct CDR3 sequences, roughly 3.3% being singletons. The sample belongs to a study of T cells after yellow fever vaccination. Study-level points and caveats: Though weaker, the secondary response peaked faster, on day 5 versus 15. Contaminants from the bulk population, in the form of abundant clonotypes, could be found in FACS-sorted repertoires.

Sequenced here: CD4+ T cells sorted from PBMCs, sampled 10 days after the yellow fever booster vaccination. The receptor was isolated from a man younger than 30 who received the YFV17D yellow fever vaccine.

CDR3 bases: TGTGCCAGCAGCTCCGGGCATCTAGCAATGGGCTACACCTTC. Its translation: CASSSGHLAMGYTF. This chain joins TRBV7-2 and TRBJ1-2, with unresolved D. Germline assignment: CDR1 SGHTA and CDR2 FQGNSA. The CDR3 runs 14 residues. Between the trimmed V and J ends, which lost 4 bases and 8 bases, there was a span of 17 bases.